One sample yielded the 30 T cell receptor beta chains listed below, sequenced in a study of blood T cells in healthy people across ages. Primers used in a second PCR of roughly 6 to 11 cycles were a sample-barcoded 5' primer and a J-beta primer mix. From the 5' RACE reads, TCRdb called clonotypes with MiXCR, one entry per CDR3 protein. The data contain roughly 1,100,000 distinct CDR3 sequences, approximately 26% of them seen just once; the ten biggest clones take up less than 0.75%. These data also featured in a second study, about T cells of mothers and their children.

The sample was blood. These receptors were obtained from a girl aged 2 to 9 in good health.

The V gene is TRBV7-2, the J gene TRBJ2-7; D not resolved. CDR3 size: 13 residues. The germline gives CDR1 SGHTA, CDR2 FQGNSA. Between the trimmed V and J ends, which lost 4 bases and 6 bases, there was a span of 13 bases. In nucleotides, the CDR3 is TGTGCCAGCAGCTCCCCGATGGGATGCGAGCAGTACTTC. Translated, it gives CASSSPMGCEQYF.

The chain links TRBV27 to TRBJ2-7; D tentatively reads TRBD1 or TRBD2 (5 bases each). Trimming cost V 2 bases and J 5 bases, with 13 bases left between them. The length of the CDR3 is 14 residues. Per germline, CDR1 MNHEY and CDR2 SMNVEV (reference sequence). The CDR3 protein is CASSLIGDGDEQYF. In nucleotides, the CDR3 is TGTGCCAGCAGTTTAATAGGGGACGGCGACGAGCAGTACTTC.

This clonotype was seen more than once but under ten times. The CDR3 does not end in the conserved phenylalanine or tryptophan, so this is likely a read error. CDR3 residues: CASSQGGSGSRYEQYL. As DNA, the CDR3 is TGTGCCAGCAGCCAAGGCGGCTCGGGAAGTAGATACGAGCAGTACCTC. The chain employs TRBV4-2 and TRBJ2-7; TRBD2 might be the D (5 bases). Trimming cost V 1 base and J 4 bases, with 17 bases left between them. The CDR3 length is 16 residues. CDR1 is LGHNA, CDR2 YNFKEQ, per germline.

The chain employs TRBV9 and TRBJ2-1; 9 bases match TRBD2. After removal of 4 bases from V and 8 bases from J, the junction contained 10 bases not matched to a gene. CDR3 length: 15 residues. Germline V lookup: CDR1 SGDLS, CDR2 YYNGEE. CDR3 bases: TGTGCCAGCAGCCTTAGTAGCGGGAGTCATGATGAGCAGTTCTTC. This translates into CASSLSSGSHDEQFF.

This clonotype turned up a few times. The chain has TRBV20-1 and TRBJ2-5, with D perhaps matching TRBD2 (5 bases). Trimming removed 3 bases from V and 3 bases from J, with 14 bases in between. Germline assignment: CDR1 DFQATT and CDR2 SNEGSKA (reference sequence). This CDR3 contains 14 residues. CDR3: CSARERDREETQYF. In nucleotides, the CDR3 is TGCAGTGCTAGGGAGAGGGATAGAGAAGAGACCCAGTACTTC.

This clonotype appeared a few times. The V and J genes are TRBV12-3 or TRBV12-4 and TRBJ1-5, with 7 bases aligning to TRBD1. The V and J ends lost 6 bases and 7 bases, in that order; junction bases with no gene match: 9. CDR3 length: 14 residues. DNA for the CDR3: TGTGCCAGCAGCCACACGACAGGGACGCAGCCCCAGCATTTT. It codes for CASSHTTGTQPQHF.

The genes are TRBV7-9 and TRBJ2-3; D is unclear. Germline loops: CDR1 SEHNR, CDR2 FQNEAQ (reference sequence). V lost 7 bases to trimming and J lost 12 bases, with 17 bases between them. The CDR3 runs 12 residues. CDR3: CASTGGAPAQYF. As DNA, the CDR3 is TGTGCCAGCACCGGCGGAGCCCCTGCTCAGTATTTT.

This clonotype was picked up a small number of times. V is TRBV29-1 and J is TRBJ2-1; possible D gene TRBD1, 6 bases. Trimming took off 1 base at V and 3 bases at J, with 13 bases between the two ends. CDR1 is SQVTM, CDR2 ANQGSEA, per germline. The CDR3 sequence is 15 residues long. The CDR3, as DNA: TGCAGCGTTGAAGCGCACAGGGTTTTCTACAATGAGCAGTTCTTC. This gives the protein CSVEAHRVFYNEQFF.

This chain joins TRBV27 and TRBJ2-5; D call uncertain. TRBJ2-1 matches the DNA end more closely, so the J call is doubtful. CDR3 length equals 15 residues. The V gene's germline CDR1 is MNHEY and CDR2 SMNVEV (reference sequence). CDR3 coding DNA: TGTGCCAGCAGGCCAGAGTTGGGGAATAACAATGAGCAGTTCTTC. Protein: CASRPELGNNNEQFF.

V usage is TRBV28 and J usage is TRBJ2-7; 7 bases line up with TRBD2. In germline, CDR1 is MDHEN, CDR2 SYDVKM. The CDR3 is 15 residues long. Germline trimming cut 7 bases from V and 3 bases from J; bases unmatched to any gene: 12. The CDR3 here is CASIDLGGLSYEQYF. Written as DNA, the CDR3 is TGTGCCAGCATCGACCTGGGAGGGCTAAGCTACGAGCAGTACTTC. The full variable domain, completed using reference TRBV28 and TRBJ2-7, is DVKVTQSSRYLVKRTGEKVFLECVQDMDHENMFWYRQDPGLGLRLIYFSYDVKMKEKGDIPEGYSVSREKKERFSLILESASTNQTSMYLCASIDLGGLSYEQYFGPGTRLTVT.

The rearrangement joins TRBV28 to TRBJ2-1; 7 nucleotides match TRBD2. The germline gives CDR1 MDHEN, CDR2 SYDVKM. The CDR3 is 10 amino acids. Germline trimming cut 7 bases from V and 15 bases from J; bases unmatched to any gene: 6. CDR3 loop: CASMGGSGFF. In DNA form, the CDR3 reads TGTGCCAGCATGGGGGGGAGCGGGTTCTTC.

The chain joins TRBV11-2 to TRBJ2-7, with D tentatively TRBD2 (6 bases). This CDR3 contains 17 residues. Trimming stripped 1 base from V and 3 bases from J, with 19 bases between. Germline CDR1 is SGHAT and CDR2 is FQNNGV. In DNA, the CDR3 is TGTGCCAGCAGCTTAGGGCGGGGCGCGGGAAGAGGCTACGAGCAGTACTTC. Its protein is CASSLGRGAGRGYEQYF.

The genes are TRBV7-9 and TRBJ2-5; TRBD2 matches at 7 bases. This CDR3 is built from 16 residues. The germline gives CDR1 SEHNR, CDR2 FQNEAQ (reference sequence). The J segment lost 5 bases and the V segment lost 0 bases, leaving 9 bases of the junction unmatched. The CDR3 protein is CASSLAGGTLGETQYF. The CDR3 nucleotides are TGTGCCAGCAGCTTAGCGGGGGGGACCCTCGGGGAGACCCAGTACTTC.

V gene TRBV29-1 combines with J gene TRBJ2-5; TRBD1 might be the D (6 bases). Germline V gene sequence: CDR1 SQVTM, CDR2 ANQGSEA. Trimming cost V 7 bases and J 2 bases, with 11 bases left between them. The CDR3 is 12 residues long. Here the CDR3 reads CSGWTDQETQYF. In DNA, the CDR3 is TGCAGCGGATGGACAGATCAAGAGACCCAGTACTTC.

As concerns this clonotype: It is likely a read error, because the conserved phenylalanine at the end of the CDR3 is missing. It is unclear where the CDR3 begins or ends on the DNA, so no DNA is shown, and the CDR3 is as TCRdb lists it. This chain joins TRBV2 and TRBJ2-5; the D call of TRBD2 is as the table states it, not checked on the DNA. The V gene's germline CDR1 is SNHLY and CDR2 FYNNEI. The CDR3 has 12 amino acids, counting both end residues. CDR3 amino acids: CASSPGLETQSL.

This chain uses TRBV6-2 or TRBV6-3 with TRBJ2-5, with D tentatively TRBD1 (6 bases). Trimming shortened V by 2 bases and J by 0 bases, and 10 bases separated the two germline ends. The CDR3 runs 15 residues. The germline V gene encodes CDR1 MNHEY and CDR2 SVGEGT. CDR3 nucleotide sequence: TGTGCCAGCAGTTACGGCCACAGGGACCAAGAGACCCAGTACTTC. It specifies CASSYGHRDQETQYF.

The chain joins TRBV25-1 to TRBJ2-1, with TRBD2 identical over 7 bases. V shed 5 bases and J 0 bases; nucleotides not matched to a gene: 10. CDR1 MGHDK and CDR2 SYGVNS come from the germline V gene. The CDR3 has 17 residues. The CDR3 DNA reads TGTGCCAGCAGTTCCCCCATAGCGGGCTACTCCTACAATGAGCAGTTCTTC. Translated: CASSSPIAGYSYNEQFF. Combining the CDR3 with reference TRBV25-1 and TRBJ2-1 gives the whole variable domain EADIYQTPRYLVIGTGKKITLECSQTMGHDKMYWYQQDPGMELHLIHYSYGVNSTEKGDLSSESTVSRIRTEHFPLTLESARPSHTSQYLCASSSPIAGYSYNEQFFGPGTRLTVL.

The chain has TRBV29-1 and TRBJ2-3; D is undetermined. CDR1 is SQVTM, CDR2 ANQGSEA, per germline. This CDR3 comprises 13 residues. The V and J ends lost 3 bases and 2 bases respectively, with 9 bases between them. In nucleotides, the CDR3 is TGCAGCGTTGAGAACGGTTACACAGATACGCAGTATTTT. It codes for CSVENGYTDTQYF.

This clonotype turned up a few times. The chain employs TRBV29-1 and TRBJ1-4; D unclear. Trimming took 4 bases from V and 4 from J, leaving 10 bases between them. The CDR3 consists of 13 residues. Germline V gene lookup returns CDR1 SQVTM and CDR2 ANQGSEA. The CDR3 here is CSVGEDINEKLFF. Written as DNA, the CDR3 is TGCAGCGTTGGCGAGGATATTAATGAAAAACTGTTTTTT.

In its sample, this clonotype was seen once. The V call is TRBV24-1, the J call TRBJ1-5, with TRBD1 identical over 7 bases. The CDR3 loop spans 15 amino acids. V dropped 7 bases and J dropped 4; count of bases not matched to a gene: 9. Germline V gives CDR1 KGHDR, CDR2 SFDVKD. The CDR3 reads CATSGAGQANQPQHF. CDR3 in DNA: TGTGCCACCAGCGGGGCAGGACAGGCTAATCAGCCCCAGCATTTT.

This rearrangement joins TRBV6-2 or TRBV6-3 to TRBJ1-1; D not resolved. V was clipped by 6 bases and J by 1 base, with 15 bases between them. Germline assignment: CDR1 MNHEY and CDR2 SVGEGT. This CDR3 contains 15 residues. In DNA form, the CDR3 reads TGTGCCAGCAGCCGACCCACCAGCGGGAACACTGAAGCTTTCTTT. It translates to CASSRPTSGNTEAFF.

Only a few counts were recorded for this clonotype. CDR3 bases: TGCAGCGTTGAAGAGGGGAGGCTAGCGCACCAAGAGACCCAGTACTTC. Amino acid sequence: CSVEEGRLAHQETQYF. The chain recombines TRBV29-1 with TRBJ2-5; D possibly corresponds to TRBD2 (6 bases). Trimming pared 0 bases from V and 0 bases from J, leaving 14 bases between. Per the germline V gene, CDR1 is SQVTM and CDR2 is ANQGSEA. The CDR3 is made up of 16 amino acids.

CDR3 DNA sequence: TGTGCTAGTGGTTTCGGGACATCATCCCTTAATGAAAAACTGTTTTTT. This translates into CASGFGTSSLNEKLFF. J is TRBJ1-4 and V is TRBV12-5; D possibly corresponds to TRBD1 (6 bases). The CDR3 runs 16 residues. V shed 3 bases and J shed 4 bases, with 15 bases lying between them. CDR1 and CDR2 from the germline V gene are LGHNT and FRNRAP.

This clonotype has only a few counts. CDR3 nucleotide sequence: TGCGCCAGCAGCCAAGGGGGAGCGGGAGCCTACAATGAGCAGTTCTTC. Its translation is CASSQGGAGAYNEQFF. The chain uses TRBV4-1 and TRBJ2-1; 8 bases match TRBD2. This CDR3 has 16 residues. CDR1 and CDR2 (germline): MGHRA, YSYEKL. Trimming cost V 1 base and J 2 bases; bases outside gene matches: 4.

This clonotype was detected a few times. The V gene is TRBV28, the J gene TRBJ2-1; 11 positions agree with TRBD2. This CDR3 spans 15 amino acids. Germline V lookup: CDR1 MDHEN, CDR2 SYDVKM. J gave up 6 bases and V 7 bases, and 8 bases lay outside the gene matches. The CDR3 sequence: CASTFRLAGLNEQFF. The CDR3 DNA reads as TGTGCCAGCACTTTCCGACTAGCGGGACTCAATGAGCAGTTCTTC.

This chain links TRBV7-9 with TRBJ2-1; 10 bases are a match to TRBD1. This CDR3 is built from 14 residues. CDR1 and CDR2 from the germline V gene are SEHNR and FQNEAQ (reference sequence). V lost 7 bases, J lost 2 bases, and 2 bases stayed unmatched. CDR3 DNA sequence: TGTGCCAGCATAGACAGGGGGCCCTACAATGAGCAGTTCTTC. Residues: CASIDRGPYNEQFF. Full variable domain (rest looked up from reference TRBV7-9 and TRBJ2-1): DTGVSQNPRHKITKRGQNVTFRCDPISEHNRLYWYRQTLGQGPEFLTYFQNEAQLEKSRLLSDRFSAERPKGSFSTLEIQRTEQGDSAMYLCASIDRGPYNEQFFGPGTRLTVL.

The chain carries TRBV27 and TRBJ2-1; D unresolved. Trimming left V 4 bases short and J 0 bases short, with 7 bases between. Germline V gives CDR1 MNHEY, CDR2 SMNVEV (reference sequence). This CDR3 has 14 amino acids. CDR3 region: CASSSSTSYNEQFF. CDR3 DNA sequence: TGTGCCAGCAGTTCTAGTACCTCCTACAATGAGCAGTTCTTC.

The rearrangement joins TRBV4-2 to TRBJ2-3; TRBD2 might be the D (6 bases). The CDR3 is 16 amino acids. The germline gives CDR1 LGHNA, CDR2 YNFKEQ. Trimming removed 5 bases from V and 7 bases from J, with 22 bases in between. CDR3 residues: CASSKHSREPGNTQYF. CDR3 coding DNA: TGTGCCAGCAGCAAACACTCCCGGGAGCCCGGGAATACGCAGTATTTT.

There are a few counts of this clonotype. The chain recombines TRBV9 with TRBJ1-4; a possible D gene is TRBD1 (6 bases). V was clipped by 4 bases and J by 3 bases, with 10 bases between them. The length of the CDR3 is 14 residues. Germline V gene sequence: CDR1 SGDLS, CDR2 YYNGEE. The CDR3 loop is CASSQGTPNEKLFF. In DNA, the CDR3 is TGTGCCAGCAGCCAAGGGACACCTAATGAAAAACTGTTTTTT.

The gene calls are TRBV11-3 and TRBJ2-5; 7 bases match TRBD2. Germline V gene sequence: CDR1 SGHNT, CDR2 YENEEA. Trimming removed 2 bases from V and 4 bases from J; junction bases left unmatched: 10. CDR3 length: 16 amino acids. CDR3 loop: CASSLFGGEGGETQYF. The CDR3 bases are TGTGCCAGCAGCTTATTTGGAGGGGAGGGAGGAGAGACCCAGTACTTC. The full variable domain, completed using reference TRBV11-3 and TRBJ2-5, is EAGVVQSPRYKIIEKKQPVAFWCNPISGHNTLYWYLQNLGQGPELLIRYENEEAVDDSQLPKDRFSAERLKGVDSTLKIQPAELGDSAVYLCASSLFGGEGGETQYFGPGTRLLVL.